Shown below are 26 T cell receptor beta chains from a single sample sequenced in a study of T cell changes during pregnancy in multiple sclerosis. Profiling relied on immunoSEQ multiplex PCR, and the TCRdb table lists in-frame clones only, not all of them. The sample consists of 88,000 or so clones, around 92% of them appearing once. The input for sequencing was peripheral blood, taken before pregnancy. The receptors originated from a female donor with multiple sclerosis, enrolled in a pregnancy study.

CDR3 sequence reads: CSVEVWTGLNAGELFF. The CDR3 nucleotides read TGCAGCGTTGAAGTATGGACAGGGTTGAATGCCGGGGAGCTGTTTTTT. The chain employs TRBV29-1 and TRBJ2-2; 8 nucleotides agree with TRBD1. Germline loops: CDR1 SQVTM, CDR2 ANQGSEA. V lost 1 base and J lost 6; bases outside the gene matches: 10. This CDR3 comprises 16 residues.

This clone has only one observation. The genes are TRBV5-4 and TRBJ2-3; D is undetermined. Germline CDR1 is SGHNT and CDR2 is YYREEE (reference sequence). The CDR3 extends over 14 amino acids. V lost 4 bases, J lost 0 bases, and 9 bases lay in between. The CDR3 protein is CASSPTPSTDTQYF. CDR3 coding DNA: TGTGCCAGCAGCCCGACACCCAGCACAGATACGCAGTATTTT.

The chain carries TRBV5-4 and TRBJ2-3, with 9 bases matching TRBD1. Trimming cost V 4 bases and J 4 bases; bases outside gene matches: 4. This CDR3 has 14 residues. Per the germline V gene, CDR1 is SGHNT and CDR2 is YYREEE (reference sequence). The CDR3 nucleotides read TGTGCCAGCAGCACGGGACAGGGCCCAGATACGCAGTATTTT. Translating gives CASSTGQGPDTQYF.

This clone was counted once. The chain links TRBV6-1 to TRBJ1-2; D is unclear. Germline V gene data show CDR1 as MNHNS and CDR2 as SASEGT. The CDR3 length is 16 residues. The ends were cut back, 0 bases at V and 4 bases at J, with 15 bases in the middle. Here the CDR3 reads CASSEAPRGFSYGYTF. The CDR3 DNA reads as TGTGCCAGCAGTGAAGCGCCCCGGGGATTTAGCTATGGCTACACCTTC.

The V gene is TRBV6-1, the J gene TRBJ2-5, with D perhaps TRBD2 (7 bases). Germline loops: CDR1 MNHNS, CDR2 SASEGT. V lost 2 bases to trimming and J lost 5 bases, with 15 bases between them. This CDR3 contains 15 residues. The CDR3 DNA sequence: TGTGCCAGCAGTGAATTGGCGGGGGCGTCGGAGACCCAGTACTTC. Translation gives CASSELAGASETQYF.

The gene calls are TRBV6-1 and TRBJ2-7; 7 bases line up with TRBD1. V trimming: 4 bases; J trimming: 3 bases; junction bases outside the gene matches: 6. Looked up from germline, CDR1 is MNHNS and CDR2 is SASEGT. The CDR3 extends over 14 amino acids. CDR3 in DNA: TGTGCCAGCAGTGGACGGGGACAGAACTACGAGCAGTACTTC. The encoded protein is CASSGRGQNYEQYF.

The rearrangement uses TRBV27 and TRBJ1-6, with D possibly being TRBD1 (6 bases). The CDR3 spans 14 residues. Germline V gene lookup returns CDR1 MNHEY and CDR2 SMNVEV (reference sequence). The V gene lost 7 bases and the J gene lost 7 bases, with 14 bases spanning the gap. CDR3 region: CASNPQGTNSPLHF. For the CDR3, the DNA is TGTGCCAGCAACCCCCAGGGGACCAATTCACCCCTCCACTTT.

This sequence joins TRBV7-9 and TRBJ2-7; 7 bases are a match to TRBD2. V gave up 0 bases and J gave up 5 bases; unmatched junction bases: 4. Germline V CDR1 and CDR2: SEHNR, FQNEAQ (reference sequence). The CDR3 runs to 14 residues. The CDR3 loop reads CASSLAAGVNEQYF. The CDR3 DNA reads TGTGCCAGCAGCTTAGCGGCGGGGGTCAACGAGCAGTACTTC.

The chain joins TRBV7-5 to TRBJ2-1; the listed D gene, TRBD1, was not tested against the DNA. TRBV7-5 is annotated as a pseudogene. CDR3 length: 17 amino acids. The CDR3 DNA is TGTGCCAGAAGCTCTAGCCGACAGGGGAGCTCCTACAATGAGCAGTTCTTC. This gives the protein CARSSSRQGSSYNEQFF.

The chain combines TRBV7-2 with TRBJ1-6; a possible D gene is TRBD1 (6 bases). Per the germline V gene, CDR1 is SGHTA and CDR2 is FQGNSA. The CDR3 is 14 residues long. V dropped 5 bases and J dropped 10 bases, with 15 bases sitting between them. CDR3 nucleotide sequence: TGTGCCAGCAGCCCCGGACAGAGGCCCTCACCCCTCCACTTT. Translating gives CASSPGQRPSPLHF.

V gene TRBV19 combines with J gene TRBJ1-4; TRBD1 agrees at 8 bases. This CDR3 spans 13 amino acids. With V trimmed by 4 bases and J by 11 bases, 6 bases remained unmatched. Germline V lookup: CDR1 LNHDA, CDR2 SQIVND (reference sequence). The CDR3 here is CASSTTTGVKLFF. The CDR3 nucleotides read TGTGCCAGTAGTACCACGACAGGGGTGAAACTGTTTTTT.

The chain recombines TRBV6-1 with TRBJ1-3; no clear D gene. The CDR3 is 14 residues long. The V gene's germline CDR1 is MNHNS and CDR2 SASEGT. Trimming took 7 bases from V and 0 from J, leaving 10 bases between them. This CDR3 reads CASIPVSSGNTIYF. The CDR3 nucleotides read TGTGCCAGCATACCGGTTAGCTCTGGAAACACCATATATTTT.

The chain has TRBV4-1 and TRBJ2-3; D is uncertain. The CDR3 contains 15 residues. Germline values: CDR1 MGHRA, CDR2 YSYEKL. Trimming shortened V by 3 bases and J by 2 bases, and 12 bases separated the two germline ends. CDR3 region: CASSQALSPTDTQYF. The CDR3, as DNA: TGCGCCAGCAGCCAGGCCCTTAGCCCCACAGATACGCAGTATTTT.

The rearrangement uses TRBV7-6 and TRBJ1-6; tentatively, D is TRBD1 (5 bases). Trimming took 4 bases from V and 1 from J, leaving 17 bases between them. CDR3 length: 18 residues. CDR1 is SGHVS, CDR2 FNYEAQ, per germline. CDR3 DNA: TGTGCCAGCAGCTCGGCGGGGGTCGGAGGGTCCTATAATTCACCCCTCCACTTT. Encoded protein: CASSSAGVGGSYNSPLHF.

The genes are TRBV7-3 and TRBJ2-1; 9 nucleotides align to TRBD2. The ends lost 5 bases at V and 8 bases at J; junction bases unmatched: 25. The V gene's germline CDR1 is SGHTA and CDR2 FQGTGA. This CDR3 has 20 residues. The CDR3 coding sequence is TGTGCCAGCAGCCCACCCCCCCGGGGTAGCGGGGGATCTGGTTCTGATGAGCAGTTCTTC. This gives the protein CASSPPPRGSGGSGSDEQFF.

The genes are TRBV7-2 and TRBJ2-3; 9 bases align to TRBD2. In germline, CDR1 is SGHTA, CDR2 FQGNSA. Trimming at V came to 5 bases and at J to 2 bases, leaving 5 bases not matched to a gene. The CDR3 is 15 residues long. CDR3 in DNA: TGTGCCAGCAGCCAGCTAGCGGGGCCCACAGATACGCAGTATTTT. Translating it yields CASSQLAGPTDTQYF.

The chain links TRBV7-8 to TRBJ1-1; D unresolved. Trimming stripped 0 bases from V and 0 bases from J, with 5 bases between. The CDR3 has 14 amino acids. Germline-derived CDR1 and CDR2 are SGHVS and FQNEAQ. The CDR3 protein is CASSLAGVNTEAFF. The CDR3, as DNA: TGTGCCAGCAGCTTAGCCGGGGTGAACACTGAAGCTTTCTTT.

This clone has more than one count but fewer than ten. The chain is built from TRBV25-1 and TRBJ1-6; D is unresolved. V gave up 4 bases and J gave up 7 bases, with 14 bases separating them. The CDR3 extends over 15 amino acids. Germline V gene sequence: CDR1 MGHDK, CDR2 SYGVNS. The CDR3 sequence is CASSAPVGGNSPLHF. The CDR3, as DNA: TGTGCCAGCAGTGCCCCGGTAGGCGGGAATTCACCCCTCCACTTT.

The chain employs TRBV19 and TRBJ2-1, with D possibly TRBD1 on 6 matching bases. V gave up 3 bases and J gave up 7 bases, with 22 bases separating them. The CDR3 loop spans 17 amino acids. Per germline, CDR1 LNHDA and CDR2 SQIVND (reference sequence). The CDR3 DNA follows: TGTGCCAGTAGTATTAGCCTTCAAGGGACAAGGGTTAATGAGCAGTTCTTC. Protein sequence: CASSISLQGTRVNEQFF.

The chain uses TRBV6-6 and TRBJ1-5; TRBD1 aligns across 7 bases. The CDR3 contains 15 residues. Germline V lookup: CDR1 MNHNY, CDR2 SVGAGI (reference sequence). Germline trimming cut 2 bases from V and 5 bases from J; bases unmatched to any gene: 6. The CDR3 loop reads CASSYPETGYQPQHF. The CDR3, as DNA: TGTGCCAGCAGTTACCCAGAGACAGGGTATCAGCCCCAGCATTTT.

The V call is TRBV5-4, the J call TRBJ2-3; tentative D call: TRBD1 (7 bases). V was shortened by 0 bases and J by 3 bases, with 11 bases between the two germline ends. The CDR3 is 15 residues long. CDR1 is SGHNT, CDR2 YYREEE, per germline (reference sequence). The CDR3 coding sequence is TGTGCCAGCAGCTTGGAACAGGGGACTACAGATACGCAGTATTTT. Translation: CASSLEQGTTDTQYF.

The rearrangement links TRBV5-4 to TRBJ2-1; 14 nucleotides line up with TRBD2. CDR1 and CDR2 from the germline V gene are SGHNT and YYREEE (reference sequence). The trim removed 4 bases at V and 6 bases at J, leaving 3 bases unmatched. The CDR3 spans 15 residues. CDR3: CASSPGTSGGNEQFF. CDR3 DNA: TGTGCCAGCAGCCCCGGGACTAGCGGGGGCAATGAGCAGTTCTTC.

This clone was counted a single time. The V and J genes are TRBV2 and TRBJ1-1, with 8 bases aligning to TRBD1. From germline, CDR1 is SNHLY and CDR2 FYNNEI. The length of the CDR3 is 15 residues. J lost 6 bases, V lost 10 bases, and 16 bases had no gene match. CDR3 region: CAIGSGGLSVAEAFF. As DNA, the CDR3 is TGTGCCATCGGTTCAGGGGGCTTAAGTGTTGCTGAAGCTTTCTTT.

The CDR3 is CASSFPTNSEQYF. The DNA for the CDR3 is TGTGCCAGCAGCTTCCCGACTAATTCCGAGCAGTACTTC. The V gene is TRBV5-4, the J gene TRBJ2-7; TRBD2 might be the D (5 bases). Germline V gene sequence: CDR1 SGHNT, CDR2 YYREEE (reference sequence). The V end lost 2 bases, the J end lost 6 bases, and 12 bases lay between the germline ends. The CDR3 runs 13 residues.

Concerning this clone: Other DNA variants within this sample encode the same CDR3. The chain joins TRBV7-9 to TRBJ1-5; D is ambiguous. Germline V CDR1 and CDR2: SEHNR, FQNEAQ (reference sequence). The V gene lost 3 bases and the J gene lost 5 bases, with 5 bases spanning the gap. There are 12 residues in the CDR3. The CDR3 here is CASSFGDQPQHF. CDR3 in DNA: TGTGCCAGCAGCTTCGGTGATCAGCCCCAGCATTTT.

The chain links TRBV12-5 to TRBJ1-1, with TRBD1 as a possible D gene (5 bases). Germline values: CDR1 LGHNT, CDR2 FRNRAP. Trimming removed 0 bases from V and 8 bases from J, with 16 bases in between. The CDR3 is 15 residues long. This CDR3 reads CASGLVSGHRVEAFF. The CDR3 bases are TGTGCTAGTGGTTTGGTTTCAGGGCACCGGGTCGAAGCTTTCTTT.